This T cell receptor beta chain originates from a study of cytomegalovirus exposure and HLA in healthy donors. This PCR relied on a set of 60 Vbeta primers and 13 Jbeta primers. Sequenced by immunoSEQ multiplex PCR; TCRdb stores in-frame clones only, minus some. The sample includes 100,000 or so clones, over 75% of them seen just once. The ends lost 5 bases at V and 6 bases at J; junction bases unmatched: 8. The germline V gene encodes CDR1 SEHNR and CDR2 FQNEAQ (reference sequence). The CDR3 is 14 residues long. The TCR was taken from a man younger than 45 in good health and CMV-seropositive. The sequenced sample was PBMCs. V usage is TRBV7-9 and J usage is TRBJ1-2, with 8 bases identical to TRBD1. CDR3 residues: CASSPPGQANGYTF. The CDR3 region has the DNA TGTGCCAGCAGCCCCCCGGGACAGGCAAATGGCTACACCTTC.